These 32 T cell receptor beta chains were all obtained from the same sample, sequenced in a study of blood T cell repertoires in COVID-19. The assay was immunoSEQ multiplex PCR, and TCRdb's table has in-frame clones only and misses some. The profile shows approximately 70,000 clones, more than 85% of them singletons. Input material: peripheral blood. These receptors were obtained from a man in his forties or fifties with COVID-19, enrolled during active disease.

The V call is TRBV7-2, the J call TRBJ2-3; possibly TRBD2 for D (5 bases). Germline lookup yields CDR1 SGHTA and CDR2 FQGNSA. V was trimmed by 3 bases and J by 6 bases, leaving 13 bases between them. This CDR3 is built from 14 residues. CDR3: CASSLRAVHDTQYF. The CDR3 bases are TGTGCCAGCAGCTTGAGAGCGGTCCACGATACGCAGTATTTT.

This chain uses TRBV6-6 with TRBJ2-2, with D possibly being TRBD1 (5 bases). Looked up from germline, CDR1 is MNHNY and CDR2 is SVGAGI (reference sequence). The CDR3 totals 15 residues. V was pared by 0 bases and J by 7 bases, with 12 bases between. Written as DNA, the CDR3 is TGTGCCAGCAGTTACTCCCAGGGAACGATCGGGGAGCTGTTTTTT. Translation: CASSYSQGTIGELFF.

V gene TRBV5-4 combines with J gene TRBJ1-1, with D maybe TRBD1 (6 bases). Germline CDR1 SGHNT, CDR2 YYREEE (reference sequence). CDR3 size: 14 residues. V dropped 4 bases and J dropped 6 bases, with 16 bases sitting between them. The CDR3 nucleotides read TGTGCCAGCAGCAGGACAGAGTCGAGCCCTGAAGCTTTCTTT. Protein: CASSRTESSPEAFF.

J is TRBJ1-1 and V is TRBV3-1 (or the pseudogene TRBV3-2); D ambiguous. The CDR3 length is 15 residues. Trimming pared 0 bases from V and 6 bases from J, leaving 14 bases between. CDR1 and CDR2 from the germline V gene are LGHDT and YNNKEL (reference sequence). CDR3 sequence: CASSQDGQTGAEAFF. CDR3 in DNA: TGTGCCAGCAGCCAAGACGGTCAGACTGGCGCTGAAGCTTTCTTT.

Here the CDR3 DNA reads TGTGCCAGCAGCGGACAGGGAGATTCACCCCTCCACTTT. As protein: CASSGQGDSPLHF. The V gene is TRBV3-1 (or the pseudogene TRBV3-2), the J gene TRBJ1-6; 8 nucleotides line up with TRBD1. Germline trimming cut 5 bases from V and 8 bases from J; bases unmatched to any gene: 2. This CDR3 comprises 13 residues. Germline V gives CDR1 LGHDT, CDR2 YNNKEL (reference sequence).

The rearrangement joins TRBV18 to TRBJ1-3, with a weak D call TRBD1 (6 bases). The V gene lost 0 bases and the J gene lost 1 base, with 16 bases spanning the gap. Germline-derived CDR1 and CDR2 are KGHSH and LQKENI. The CDR3 length is 18 residues. CDR3 residues: CASSPPQTRTDSGNTIYF. The CDR3 DNA follows: TGTGCCAGCTCACCACCGCAGACCCGGACAGATTCTGGAAACACCATATATTTT.

This chain uses TRBV5-6 with TRBJ1-2, with a possible D match to TRBD1 (5 bases). Germline CDR1 SGHDT, CDR2 YYEEEE. V was shortened by 2 bases and J by 8 bases, with 13 bases between the two germline ends. The CDR3 loop spans 13 amino acids. The CDR3 nucleotides are TGTGCCAGCAGCTTCGACAGCTGGGGCGGCTACACCTTC. Amino acid sequence: CASSFDSWGGYTF.

The chain couples TRBV19 to TRBJ1-6, with D perhaps TRBD1 (5 bases). CDR1 is LNHDA, CDR2 SQIVND, per germline (reference sequence). The CDR3 covers 16 residues. The germline V and J ends were trimmed by 6 bases and 0 bases, with 12 bases remaining between them. CDR3 bases: TGTGCCAGTAGGTCAGGGAAAAGCTCCTATAATTCACCCCTCCACTTT. Protein: CASRSGKSSYNSPLHF.

The genes are TRBV5-1 and TRBJ1-4, with a possible D match to TRBD1 (6 bases). This CDR3 comprises 14 residues. Germline V lookup: CDR1 SGHRS, CDR2 YFSETQ. V lost 4 bases, J lost 7 bases, and 14 bases lay in between. This chain's CDR3 is CASSQGVGGEKLFF. The CDR3, as DNA: TGCGCCAGCAGCCAAGGGGTAGGGGGTGAAAAACTGTTTTTT.

The rearrangement uses TRBV6-5 and TRBJ2-7, with 7 positions matching TRBD1. Germline-derived CDR1 and CDR2 are MNHEY and SVGAGI. V trimming: 7 bases; J trimming: 2 bases; junction bases outside the gene matches: 5. The CDR3 has 13 residues. CDR3 loop: CASKRQGAYEQYF. For the CDR3, the DNA is TGTGCCAGCAAGCGGCAGGGGGCCTACGAGCAGTACTTC.

This chain links TRBV10-3 with TRBJ2-7; 10 positions match TRBD1. V trimming: 2 bases; J trimming: 4 bases; junction bases outside the gene matches: 5. The CDR3 extends over 15 amino acids. CDR1 and CDR2 (germline): ENHRY, SYGVKD. CDR3 bases: TGTGCCATCAGTGAGGGGGACAGGGGTGTGTACGAGCAGTACTTC. Translating gives CAISEGDRGVYEQYF.

The rearrangement joins TRBV30 to TRBJ1-1; 7 positions agree with TRBD1. V lost 0 bases to trimming and J lost 3 bases; unmatched junction nucleotides: 1. This CDR3 has 13 amino acids. Germline V gene sequence: CDR1 GTSNPN, CDR2 SVGIG (reference sequence). In nucleotides, the CDR3 is TGTGCCTGGAGTGTAACAGGGGACACTGAAGCTTTCTTT. It is translated as CAWSVTGDTEAFF.

This rearrangement joins TRBV5-1 to TRBJ2-7, with D possibly TRBD1 on 5 matching bases. CDR1 is SGHRS and CDR2 is YFSETQ in the germline V gene. The CDR3 totals 13 residues. V lost 1 base to trimming and J lost 6 bases, with 11 bases between them. The CDR3 region is CASSLSGSGEQYF. DNA of the CDR3: TGCGCCAGCAGCTTGTCAGGGTCGGGCGAGCAGTACTTC.

This clone was seen just once. The genes are TRBV5-5 and TRBJ2-1; 12 bases align to TRBD2. Germline assignment: CDR1 SGHKS and CDR2 YYEKEE (reference sequence). Trimming cost V 4 bases and J 14 bases; bases outside gene matches: 7. This CDR3 contains 13 residues. In DNA form, the CDR3 reads TGTGCCAGCAGCACTAGCGGGGGGCCCATGAAGTTCTTC. It encodes CASSTSGGPMKFF.

The count of this clone is one. The chain carries TRBV27 and TRBJ2-1, with 13 nucleotides matching TRBD2. There are 16 residues in the CDR3. Looked up from germline, CDR1 is MNHEY and CDR2 is SMNVEV (reference sequence). V dropped 3 bases and J dropped 9; count of bases not matched to a gene: 8. CDR3 residues: CASSFTSGGALAEQFF. The CDR3 DNA is TGTGCCAGCAGTTTCACTAGCGGGGGGGCTCTTGCTGAGCAGTTCTTC.

The chain has TRBV28 and TRBJ1-1; 8 bases match TRBD1. Germline loops: CDR1 MDHEN, CDR2 SYDVKM. The CDR3 extends over 13 amino acids. Trimming took 2 bases from V and 4 from J; bases not matched to a gene: 0. The CDR3 nucleotides are TGTGCCAGCAGTTTAGGGACAGGCACTGAAGCTTTCTTT. Residues: CASSLGTGTEAFF. Together with reference TRBV28 and TRBJ1-1, the CDR3 gives the full variable domain: DVKVTQSSRYLVKRTGEKVFLECVQDMDHENMFWYRQDPGLGLRLIYFSYDVKMKEKGDIPEGYSVSREKKERFSLILESASTNQTSMYLCASSLGTGTEAFFGQGTRLTVV.

V is TRBV4-1 and J is TRBJ1-4, with TRBD1 matching 7 bases. The length of the CDR3 is 16 residues. The V segment lost 0 bases and the J segment 7 bases; nucleotides outside the gene matches: 8. Germline CDR1 MGHRA, CDR2 YSYEKL. CDR3: CASSQDPPRGAEKLFF. Written as DNA, the CDR3 is TGCGCCAGCAGCCAAGATCCCCCCAGGGGGGCTGAAAAACTGTTTTTT.

The chain is built from TRBV13 and TRBJ2-7; 7 bases match TRBD2. The CDR3 is 18 amino acids. Germline values: CDR1 PRHDT, CDR2 FYEKMQ (reference sequence). V lost 0 bases, J lost 0 bases, and 11 bases stayed unmatched. CDR3 nucleotide sequence: TGTGCCAGCAGCTTAGGGCCTAGCGGATCTACACACTCCTACGAGCAGTACTTC. Residues: CASSLGPSGSTHSYEQYF. Complete variable domain (other parts from reference TRBV13 and TRBJ2-7): AAGVIQSPRHLIKEKRETATLKCYPIPRHDTVYWYQQGPGQDPQFLISFYEKMQSDKGSIPDRFSAQQFSDYHSELNMSSLELGDSALYFCASSLGPSGSTHSYEQYFGPGTRLTVT.

The genes are TRBV5-1 and TRBJ2-3, with unresolved D. Germline V gene lookup returns CDR1 SGHRS and CDR2 YFSETQ. The CDR3 length is 14 residues. The V end was cut by 5 bases, the J end by 4 bases, with 14 bases between. For the CDR3, the DNA is TGCGCCAGCAGGCCCACGACTCTTCCAGATACGCAGTATTTT. Its translation: CASRPTTLPDTQYF.

The CDR3 loop reads CASSLDFQGSTGELFF. CDR3 coding DNA: TGTGCCAGCAGCTTAGACTTCCAGGGGAGCACCGGGGAGCTGTTTTTT. This chain joins TRBV7-8 and TRBJ2-2; maybe TRBD1 (6 bases). The CDR3 runs 16 residues. Trimming took off 1 base at V and 4 bases at J, with 13 bases between the two ends. Germline V gene data show CDR1 as SGHVS and CDR2 as FQNEAQ.

The chain joins TRBV3-1 (or the pseudogene TRBV3-2) to TRBJ1-2; perhaps TRBD1 as D (5 bases). CDR1 is LGHDT and CDR2 is YNNKEL in the germline V gene (reference sequence). CDR3 size: 16 residues. The germline V and J ends were trimmed by 3 bases and 11 bases, with 25 bases remaining between them. CDR3: CASSQDHQGAVSGYTF. The CDR3 DNA reads TGTGCCAGCAGCCAGGATCACCAAGGGGCGGTTTCAGGGTACACCTTC.

This chain joins TRBV27 and TRBJ2-2; 11 bases map to TRBD1. Germline-derived CDR1 and CDR2 are MNHEY and SMNVEV (reference sequence). The CDR3 extends over 16 amino acids. V trimming: 5 bases; J trimming: 5 bases; junction bases outside the gene matches: 7. The CDR3 DNA follows: TGTGCCAGCAGTCCGCCGGGACAGGGGGTTACCGGGGAGCTGTTTTTT. Translation gives CASSPPGQGVTGELFF.

J is TRBJ1-6 and V is TRBV2; tentative D call: TRBD1 (5 bases). The CDR3 runs 15 residues. Germline V gives CDR1 SNHLY, CDR2 FYNNEI. The germline V and J ends were trimmed by 3 bases and 2 bases, with 8 bases remaining between them. The CDR3 loop reads CASSDTGAYNSPLHF. The DNA for the CDR3 is TGTGCCAGCAGTGACACAGGAGCCTATAATTCACCCCTCCACTTT.

The chain employs TRBV10-3 and TRBJ2-3; D is ambiguous. Trimming took off 0 bases at V and 0 bases at J, with 13 bases between the two ends. CDR3 length: 17 residues. From germline, CDR1 is ENHRY and CDR2 SYGVKD. The CDR3 spells CAISESSSYSSTDTQYF. The CDR3 DNA sequence: TGTGCCATCAGTGAGTCGTCGAGTTACTCTAGCACAGATACGCAGTATTTT.

The chain uses TRBV6-5 and TRBJ1-2, with D hard to call. This CDR3 spans 13 amino acids. Germline CDR1 is MNHEY and CDR2 is SVGAGI. V dropped 6 bases and J dropped 4 bases, with 12 bases sitting between them. CDR3 sequence (DNA): TGTGCCAGCAGCCCCCTGGGCCCCTATGGCTACACCTTC. Encoded protein: CASSPLGPYGYTF.

This clone has only a few counts. CDR3 in DNA: TGCGCCAGCAGCCAGGCTACAGGGGGTGGTGGCTACACCTTC. It encodes CASSQATGGGGYTF. The chain combines TRBV4-1 with TRBJ1-2, with 8 bases fitting TRBD1. Germline V gene lookup returns CDR1 MGHRA and CDR2 YSYEKL. The CDR3 loop spans 14 amino acids. Trimming cost V 3 bases and J 7 bases; bases outside gene matches: 7.

The rearrangement joins TRBV19 to TRBJ1-2, with D maybe TRBD1 (5 bases). Looked up from germline, CDR1 is LNHDA and CDR2 is SQIVND (reference sequence). This CDR3 contains 14 residues. Deletions cut 0 bases from V and 2 bases from J, with 7 bases between. CDR3: CASSIEAGNYGYTF. The CDR3 nucleotides are TGTGCCAGTAGTATAGAGGCAGGGAACTATGGCTACACCTTC.

This clone was observed a single time. The chain uses TRBV7-9 and TRBJ2-5; no clear D gene. V shed 3 bases and J shed 3 bases, with 11 bases lying between them. Germline V gene data show CDR1 as SEHNR and CDR2 as FQNEAQ (reference sequence). The CDR3 spans 14 residues. The DNA for the CDR3 is TGTGCCAGCAGCTTCCTGACTGAGAAAGAGACCCAGTACTTC. Translation gives CASSFLTEKETQYF.

This chain connects TRBV7-2 to TRBJ2-4; D may be TRBD1 (5 bases). The V gene lost 6 bases and the J gene lost 3 bases, with 18 bases spanning the gap. Germline CDR1 and CDR2: SGHTA and FQGNSA. CDR3 length: 16 residues. The chain's CDR3 is CASSLDGQIGKNIQYF. The CDR3 nucleotides are TGTGCCAGCAGTCTTGACGGACAAATAGGCAAAAACATTCAGTACTTC.

This clone has a handful of counts. This chain links TRBV7-8 with TRBJ2-7; D perhaps matches TRBD1 (5 bases). The CDR3 covers 13 residues. Trimming removed 3 bases from V and 4 bases from J, with 10 bases in between. Germline CDR1 and CDR2: SGHVS and FQNEAQ. CDR3 sequence reads: CASSLDTLYEQYF. CDR3 in DNA: TGTGCCAGCAGCTTGGACACCTTATACGAGCAGTACTTC.

The chain is built from TRBV4-1 and TRBJ1-5; D is possibly TRBD1 (6 bases). V was trimmed by 5 bases and J by 6 bases, leaving 20 bases between them. CDR1 is MGHRA, CDR2 YSYEKL, per germline. The CDR3 is 16 residues long. CDR3 sequence: CASSSTQGYVGQPQHF. The CDR3, as DNA: TGCGCCAGCAGCTCTACACAGGGTTATGTGGGTCAGCCCCAGCATTTT.

The CDR3 DNA is TGTGCCAGTAGTACTCGGGCAGGGGGTGAAGCTTTCTTT. Its protein product is CASSTRAGGEAFF. This chain links TRBV19 with TRBJ1-1; 7 bases are shared with TRBD1. With 4 bases clipped from V and 7 bases from J, the junction kept 6 bases outside the gene matches. Germline CDR1 LNHDA, CDR2 SQIVND (reference sequence). The length of the CDR3 is 13 residues.